Each of the 23 T cell receptor beta chains below was sequenced from the same sample in a study of blood T cell repertoires in COVID-19. Only in-frame clones appear in the TCRdb table, and some are missing; sequencing was by immunoSEQ multiplex PCR. The table shows around 250,000 clones, with about 84% occurring only once. The specimen sequenced was peripheral blood. Source of these receptors: a man older than 75 with acute or convalescent COVID-19.

The chain is built from TRBV5-1 and TRBJ1-1, with D unresolved. The CDR3 spans 13 residues. V dropped 4 bases and J dropped 7 bases, with 14 bases sitting between them. Germline loops: CDR1 SGHRS, CDR2 YFSETQ. CDR3 coding DNA: TGCGCCAGCAGCCCCGTTGGGCTCCGTGAAGCTTTCTTT. Its protein is CASSPVGLREAFF.

The chain recombines TRBV2 with TRBJ2-7; TRBD1 matches at 8 bases. V trimming: 4 bases; J trimming: 5 bases; junction bases outside the gene matches: 4. CDR3 length: 13 residues. The V gene's germline CDR1 is SNHLY and CDR2 FYNNEI. The DNA for the CDR3 is TGTGCCAGCAGTGGGGACAGGACCCACGAGCAGTACTTC. Translating gives CASSGDRTHEQYF.

The rearrangement joins TRBV18 to TRBJ1-2; 10 bases are a match to TRBD1. Per germline, CDR1 KGHSH and CDR2 LQKENI. Trimming at V came to 6 bases and at J to 5 bases, leaving 6 bases not matched to a gene. The CDR3 covers 14 residues. The CDR3, as DNA: TGTGCCAGCTCCGGAGGACAGGGGGGGTATGGCTACACCTTC. Its protein product is CASSGGQGGYGYTF. The full variable domain, with the rest looked up from reference TRBV18 and TRBJ1-2, is NAGVMQNPRHLVRRRGQEARLRCSPMKGHSHVYWYRQLPEEGLKFMVYLQKENIIDESGMPKERFSAEFPKEGPSILRIQQVVRGDSAAYFCASSGGQGGYGYTFGSGTRLTVV.

CDR3 sequence reads: CATAAGGALYEQFF. In DNA, the CDR3 is TGTGCCACCGCTGCAGGGGGCGCATTGTATGAGCAGTTCTTC. The J gene is TRBJ2-1, the V gene TRBV15; TRBD1 matches at 8 bases. In germline, CDR1 is LNHNV, CDR2 YYDKDF (reference sequence). With V trimmed by 8 bases and J by 8 bases, 11 bases remained unmatched. The CDR3 totals 14 residues.

The V call is TRBV11-3, the J call TRBJ1-6; D is ambiguous. CDR3 length: 17 amino acids. Germline CDR1 SGHNT, CDR2 YENEEA. V shed 0 bases and J shed 0 bases, with 9 bases lying between them. The CDR3 loop reads CASSLEAGLSYNSPLHF. In nucleotides, the CDR3 is TGTGCCAGCAGCTTAGAGGCGGGCCTCTCCTATAATTCACCCCTCCACTTT.

The chain has TRBV6-5 and TRBJ2-7, with TRBD1 as a possible D gene (5 bases). V shed 10 bases and J shed 2 bases, with 12 bases lying between them. Germline V lookup: CDR1 MNHEY, CDR2 SVGAGI. The CDR3 has 12 residues. The CDR3 reads CATTGGTYEQYF. The CDR3, as DNA: TGTGCCACTACAGGTGGAACCTACGAGCAGTACTTC.

The gene calls are TRBV5-1 and TRBJ2-2, with TRBD2 matching 11 bases. The germline V gene encodes CDR1 SGHRS and CDR2 YFSETQ. This CDR3 has 18 amino acids. V lost 2 bases, J lost 4 bases, and 10 bases stayed unmatched. CDR3 loop: CASSFLAGGATSTGELFF. The CDR3, as DNA: TGCGCCAGCAGCTTTCTAGCGGGGGGTGCCACGAGCACCGGGGAGCTGTTTTTT.

The chain has TRBV10-2 and TRBJ1-2; D not certain. Trimming removed 0 bases at V and 4 bases at J, with 12 bases between. In germline, CDR1 is WSHSY, CDR2 SAAADI. This CDR3 contains 15 residues. As DNA, the CDR3 is TGCGCCAGCAGTGAGTCAACGGGGAGAAGCTATGGCTACACCTTC. Its protein is CASSESTGRSYGYTF.

The V and J genes are TRBV7-9 and TRBJ2-7; 7 nucleotides match TRBD2. Germline V gene sequence: CDR1 SEHNR, CDR2 FQNEAQ (reference sequence). CDR3 size: 16 residues. Unmatched junction bases numbered 8, after V lost 1 base and J lost 2 bases. CDR3 nucleotides: TGTGCCAGCAGCTTAGATCTGGGGGGGAAAGCCTACGAGCAGTACTTC. Translated, it gives CASSLDLGGKAYEQYF.

The chain joins TRBV7-3 to TRBJ2-2; a possible D gene is TRBD2 (5 bases). Per germline, CDR1 SGHTA and CDR2 FQGTGA. Trimming left V 5 bases short and J 1 base short, with 11 bases between. This CDR3 spans 15 amino acids. Written as DNA, the CDR3 is TGTGCCAGCAGCCCGGACGGGGAGAACACCGGGGAGCTGTTTTTT. It codes for CASSPDGENTGELFF.

This chain links TRBV19 with TRBJ2-1, with D possibly TRBD1 on 6 matching bases. Deletions cut 2 bases from V and 6 bases from J, with 11 bases between. CDR1 and CDR2 from the germline V gene are LNHDA and SQIVND (reference sequence). There are 14 residues in the CDR3. The CDR3 spells CASSIKGHFNEQFF. CDR3 in DNA: TGTGCCAGTAGTATAAAGGGACATTTCAATGAGCAGTTCTTC. Full variable domain (rest looked up from reference TRBV19 and TRBJ2-1): DGGITQSPKYLFRKEGQNVTLSCEQNLNHDAMYWYRQDPGQGLRLIYYSQIVNDFQKGDIAEGYSVSREKKESFPLTVTSAQKNPTAFYLCASSIKGHFNEQFFGPGTRLTVL.

This rearrangement joins TRBV10-3 to TRBJ1-1, with 7 bases matching TRBD1. The CDR3 is 14 amino acids. The ends lost 7 bases at V and 3 bases at J; junction bases unmatched: 8. Germline lookup yields CDR1 ENHRY and CDR2 SYGVKD. In DNA, the CDR3 is TGTGCCATCAAGTCGGCAGGGGGAGACACTGAAGCTTTCTTT. Protein sequence: CAIKSAGGDTEAFF.

J is TRBJ1-2 and V is TRBV5-8; 9 bases align to TRBD1. The germline V gene has CDR1 SGHTS and CDR2 YDEGEE. The V segment lost 4 bases and the J segment 7 bases; nucleotides outside the gene matches: 8. The length of the CDR3 is 14 residues. As DNA, the CDR3 is TGTGCCAGCAGCCGGAAACAGGGGGCGTCTGGCTACACCTTC. Translated, it gives CASSRKQGASGYTF. The full variable domain, in which reference TRBV5-8 and TRBJ1-2 provide the parts outside the CDR3, is EAGVTQSPTHLIKTRGQQATLRCSPISGHTSVYWYQQALGLGLQFLLWYDEGEERNRGNFPPRFSGRQFPNYSSELNVNALELEDSALYLCASSRKQGASGYTFGSGTRLTVV.

The rearrangement links TRBV21-1 to TRBJ2-7; the D call of TRBD1 is as the table states it, not checked on the DNA. TRBV21-1 is shown as a pseudogene. The length of the CDR3 is 16 residues. The CDR3 sequence: CASSKESSRNSYEQYF. The CDR3 nucleotides read TGTGCCAGCAGCAAAGAATCCTCCAGGAACTCCTACGAGCAGTACTTC.

The chain has TRBV19 and TRBJ2-2; 12 positions agree with TRBD2. The CDR3 spans 16 residues. With 6 bases clipped from V and 6 bases from J, the junction kept 8 bases outside the gene matches. Germline CDR1 LNHDA, CDR2 SQIVND (reference sequence). This CDR3 reads CASRGLAGPPAGELFF. In nucleotides, the CDR3 is TGTGCCAGTAGGGGACTAGCGGGTCCCCCAGCCGGGGAGCTGTTTTTT.

This sequence joins TRBV28 and TRBJ1-2; no firm D call. Trimming pared 6 bases from V and 1 base from J, leaving 12 bases between. The CDR3 loop spans 14 amino acids. Germline V CDR1 and CDR2: MDHEN, SYDVKM. The CDR3 region is CASSGSLLNYGYTF. CDR3 bases: TGTGCCAGCAGCGGCTCACTACTTAACTATGGCTACACCTTC.

CDR3 protein: CASWAFRSTDTQYF. In DNA, the CDR3 is TGTGCCAGCTGGGCCTTCCGTAGCACAGATACGCAGTATTTT. The chain recombines TRBV27 with TRBJ2-3; no clear D gene. CDR1 MNHEY and CDR2 SMNVEV come from the germline V gene (reference sequence). The V end was cut by 8 bases, the J end by 0 bases, with 12 bases between. This CDR3 is 14 amino acids long.

The V call is TRBV5-5, the J call TRBJ2-5; 12 bases align to TRBD2. Germline-derived CDR1 and CDR2 are SGHKS and YYEKEE (reference sequence). CDR3 length: 15 residues. V shed 3 bases and J 5 bases; nucleotides not matched to a gene: 5. CDR3 DNA sequence: TGTGCCAGCAGCTCTCCTAGCGGGGGGGCGGAGACCCAGTACTTC. This sequence encodes CASSSPSGGAETQYF.

This chain uses TRBV6-5 with TRBJ1-5, with 7 positions matching TRBD1. This CDR3 is built from 13 residues. V lost 8 bases, J lost 6 bases, and 7 bases stayed unmatched. The germline gives CDR1 MNHEY, CDR2 SVGAGI. Written as DNA, the CDR3 is TGTGCCAGCCGGACAGGCCCAATTCAGCCCCAGCATTTT. Protein product: CASRTGPIQPQHF.

The rearrangement joins TRBV28 to TRBJ1-2, with D maybe TRBD1 (6 bases). Per germline, CDR1 MDHEN and CDR2 SYDVKM. The CDR3 runs 15 residues. Deletions cut 5 bases from V and 0 bases from J, with 13 bases between. The chain's CDR3 is CASSRTVNPNYGYTF. DNA of the CDR3: TGTGCCAGCAGTCGGACAGTAAATCCTAACTATGGCTACACCTTC.

The count of this clone is one. The J gene is TRBJ1-1, the V gene TRBV6-2 or TRBV6-3; D is undetermined. Germline V gene lookup returns CDR1 MNHEY and CDR2 SVGEGT. Trimming removed 5 bases from V and 4 bases from J, with 17 bases in between. The CDR3 consists of 15 residues. CDR3 region: CASSLSTPRGTEAFF. CDR3 DNA sequence: TGTGCCAGCAGTCTCAGCACGCCTAGAGGCACTGAAGCTTTCTTT.

This clone was seen a few times. V and J are TRBV18 and TRBJ1-2; D might be TRBD1 (6 bases). The length of the CDR3 is 15 residues. In germline, CDR1 is KGHSH, CDR2 LQKENI. Trimming left V 3 bases short and J 6 bases short, with 17 bases between. The CDR3 DNA reads TGTGCCAGCTCACCCTCGAGGGGGGGCAGCGATGGCTACACCTTC. This gives the protein CASSPSRGGSDGYTF.

This clone appeared a few times. J is TRBJ1-5 and V is TRBV6-6; tentative D call: TRBD1 (5 bases). Germline lookup yields CDR1 MNHNY and CDR2 SVGAGI (reference sequence). This CDR3 is built from 12 residues. Between the trimmed V and J ends, which lost 8 bases and 7 bases, there was a span of 12 bases. CDR3 bases: TGTGCCAGCGGCCCGGGGGTCCAGCCCCAGCATTTT. Translating it yields CASGPGVQPQHF.